These 10 T cell receptor beta chains originate from one sample sequenced in a study of identical twins. One entry per CDR3 protein, called by TCRdb with MiXCR from the 5' RACE reads. Of more than 400,000 distinct CDR3 sequences detected, 15% appear once; the ten largest clones hold 0.44%. This sample was shared with a second study, whose subject was yellow fever vaccine responses in identical twins.

Source material: CD4+ T cells sorted from blood. The receptors shown here come from a woman aged 18-35 years in good health.

This clonotype has more than one count but fewer than ten. V and J are TRBV5-1 and TRBJ1-2, with no clear D. V was cut by 2 bases and J by 4 bases, with 15 bases left in between. Looked up from germline, CDR1 is SGHRS and CDR2 is YFSETQ. This CDR3 contains 15 residues. CDR3 nucleotide sequence: TGCGCCAGCAGCTTAGCCCCCGGGTCGGTCTATGGCTACACCTTC. Residues: CASSLAPGSVYGYTF.

V gene TRBV7-9 combines with J gene TRBJ2-1; tentatively, D is TRBD2 (7 bases). The CDR3 contains 15 residues. In germline, CDR1 is SEHNR, CDR2 FQNEAQ (reference sequence). V was pared by 1 base and J by 7 bases, with 14 bases between. Here the CDR3 reads CASSLVGGLRNEQFF. The CDR3 nucleotides read TGTGCCAGCAGCTTAGTGGGGGGGCTAAGGAATGAGCAGTTCTTC.

This clonotype has more than one count but fewer than ten. The rearrangement links TRBV12-3 or TRBV12-4 to TRBJ2-3; perhaps TRBD1 as D (6 bases). CDR3 size: 16 residues. V was trimmed by 6 bases and J by 1 base, leaving 17 bases between them. The CDR3 bases are TGTGCCAGCAGCCCAATGGACAGACTTCGCACAGATACGCAGTATTTT. It specifies CASSPMDRLRTDTQYF.

The chain is built from TRBV5-1 and TRBJ1-1, with D perhaps TRBD1 (5 bases). The CDR3 contains 14 residues. The germline V and J ends were trimmed by 3 bases and 0 bases, with 9 bases remaining between them. In germline, CDR1 is SGHRS, CDR2 YFSETQ. The CDR3 bases are TGCGCCAGCAGCTCCCGACAGATGAACACTGAAGCTTTCTTT. This encodes CASSSRQMNTEAFF.

This clonotype was seen a handful of times. The chain employs TRBV12-3 or TRBV12-4 and TRBJ1-5; D is unclear. V was clipped by 5 bases and J by 6 bases, with 17 bases between them. CDR3 size: 15 residues. The CDR3 nucleotides are TGTGCCAGCAGTGTCGGCCCAAACATCCGTCAGCCCCAGCATTTT. It is translated as CASSVGPNIRQPQHF.

This clonotype has just a few counts. This sequence joins TRBV20-1 and TRBJ2-1, with 12 positions matching TRBD2. With V trimmed by 3 bases and J by 10 bases, 7 bases remained unmatched. This CDR3 is 14 amino acids long. Germline lookup yields CDR1 DFQATT and CDR2 SNEGSKA (reference sequence). The CDR3 spells CSASPTSGSLEQFF. As DNA, the CDR3 is TGCAGTGCTAGCCCGACTAGCGGGAGCTTGGAGCAGTTCTTC.

The rearrangement links TRBV3-1 to TRBJ1-1; TRBD1 aligns across 8 bases. The CDR3 is made up of 15 amino acids. Germline V gives CDR1 LGHDT, CDR2 YNNKEL (reference sequence). The V segment lost 4 bases and the J segment 5 bases; nucleotides outside the gene matches: 9. CDR3 sequence reads: CASSRLDRGGTEAFF. CDR3 nucleotide sequence: TGTGCCAGCAGCCGCCTCGACAGGGGTGGAACTGAAGCTTTCTTT.

V is TRBV12-3 or TRBV12-4 and J is TRBJ2-5, with 10 bases aligning to TRBD2. The V and J ends lost 6 bases and 1 base, in that order; junction bases with no gene match: 8. The length of the CDR3 is 16 residues. The CDR3 region is CASSLRASGSQETQYF. The CDR3 region has the DNA TGTGCCAGCAGCCTAAGGGCTAGCGGGAGCCAAGAGACCCAGTACTTC.

This clonotype has more than one count but fewer than ten. This rearrangement joins TRBV3-1 to TRBJ1-2; 8 bases align to TRBD1. Germline CDR1 LGHDT, CDR2 YNNKEL (reference sequence). Trimming took 6 bases from V and 7 from J; bases not matched to a gene: 7. There are 13 residues in the CDR3. The CDR3 sequence is CASRPDRGGGYTF. The CDR3 region has the DNA TGTGCCAGCAGACCCGACAGGGGAGGTGGCTACACCTTC.

The chain is built from TRBV20-1 and TRBJ2-3, with 8 nucleotides matching TRBD1. This CDR3 is 14 amino acids long. The V gene's germline CDR1 is DFQATT and CDR2 SNEGSKA (reference sequence). Trimming removed 3 bases from V and 5 bases from J; junction bases left unmatched: 7. The CDR3 sequence: CSASRAGGRDTQYF. The CDR3 DNA follows: TGCAGTGCTAGTAGGGCAGGGGGCAGAGATACGCAGTATTTT.